This TCR beta chain emerged from a study of blood T cells in healthy people across ages (dated by TCRdb to the mid-2010s). Notes on the research overall: In model experiments, template switching captured roughly one uniquely barcoded TCR beta cDNA molecule for every two T cells. Four age groups were formed from the donors: young (average about 17 years), middle-aged (approximately 40), aged (more than 55) and long-lived (around 80). For two donors (one aged 18 to 30 and one aged 80 or older), the study analyzed two additional independent replicas of 1 million unique cDNA reads from the same blood draw. Using deep sequencing normalized with unique cDNA molecular identifiers, the study measured how TCR beta repertoire diversity changes with age. To avoid experimental bias, donors of different ages were spread randomly across the sequencing lanes. The study at large found these results: The percentage of naive T cells measured by flow cytometry correlated strongly with observed TCR beta diversity. Compared with the aged group, more naive CD4+ T cells, fewer expanded clones and increased TCR diversity were shown by the long-lived group, suggesting age selection. Because donor CMV infection status was unknown, age-related changes in expanded clonotypes were potentially confounded. Bulk unsorted PBMC profiling prevented conclusive comparison of naive and antigen-experienced compartments. Estimates of total diversity based on one million sequenced T cells were regarded as lower bounds and as underestimates. As age increased, observed TCR beta diversity per million T cells dropped in a roughly linear way, and a significant reduction was already evident by age about 40.

The method behind the library was 5' RACE. The data were produced on an Illumina HiSeq 2500. A second PCR of about 6 to 11 cycles was run with a J-beta primer mix and a sample-barcoded 5' primer. A template-switch 5' adaptor carrying 12 random nucleotides introduced a unique molecular identifier onto each TCR beta cDNA molecule. Each sample yielded at least 3 million CDR3-containing paired-end reads. All of the RNA was converted into first-strand cDNA using the Mint cDNA synthesis kit, with a TRBC-specific oligonucleotide serving as the primer. All cDNA was treated with uracil-DNA glycosylase and then went through a first 18-cycle PCR with the universal primers M1SS and BC2_uni_R. The paper's data handling went like this. Normalization of each sample was performed by random selection of 1 million high-quality reads, each carrying a distinct molecular identifier. Instead of being binned into consensus sequences, reads with shared molecular identifiers were discarded. MiTCR, with a Q25 quality threshold and the strictest error-elimination algorithm, was used for CDR3 identification, clonotype clustering and error correction. Lower-bound total TCR beta diversity was estimated with a nonparametric unseen species model using Euler transformation. The public sequencing data were trimmed at Q25 with fastp and processed into clonotypes with MiXCR by TCRdb, which kept only in-frame beta chains. Identical CDR3 protein sequences are pooled into one entry, listed with their most common genes and DNA. Clone size and V and J calls follow TCRdb, not the original study. The table for this sample lists hundreds of thousands of distinct CDR3 sequences; around 36% of them were counted only once. About an eighth of the sample lies in the top ten.

Donors were 35 to 40 systemically healthy Caucasian individuals from Russia aged roughly 6 to 95 years. Approximately 9.3 milliliters of peripheral blood were collected from each donor into EDTA-treated Vacutainer tubes. Ficoll-Paque density-gradient centrifugation was used to isolate PBMCs, with at least 6.5 million per sample. Total RNA, at least 6 micrograms per sample, was extracted from PBMCs with Trizol reagent. For every donor, flow cytometry on a PBMC aliquot measured the percentage of naive CD45RAhigh/CD27high T cells. Per the germline V gene, SQVTM is the CDR1 and ANQGSEA is the CDR2. The CDR3 covers 15 residues, taking in both the cysteine and the phenylalanine. The DNA shown is the 45-base CDR3, in frame from base 1. Germline trimming: 4 bases from V, 13 bases from J; junction bases outside gene matches: 18. Remarks on this clonotype: The antigen it binds to is not known. It may be a read error: a sequence one base away is much more abundant.

The receptor was isolated from a man in his late teens or twenties in good health. Material for sequencing was blood. The chain is made from TRBV29-1 and TRBJ2-1; the central 8 bases match TRBD1. The CDR3 amino acid sequence is: CSVVSPDRVWETQFF. The sequenced DNA is TGCAGCGTTGTGTCTCCGGACAGGGTTTGGGAGACCCAGTTCTTC.